These T cell receptor beta chains were read from a single sample in a study of OX40 agonist ivuxolimab in advanced cancers. Repertoires were generated with immunoSEQ multiplex PCR, while TCRdb's copy carries only in-frame clones and drops some. The table records approximately 35,000 clones, about 74% of them present only once. Specimen: CD4+ or CD8+ T cells sorted from blood, collected in a trial of the OX40 agonist ivuxolimab. All receptors derive from an adult with an advanced solid tumor such as melanoma, head and neck, liver or kidney cancer. Both conserved end residues are part of each CDR3. Fields, in order: V gene, clone size, J gene, D gene, CDR3 protein, CDR3 DNA. D genes are given only for firm matches. Part of the rows lack a size; the others show once, few, many or a class for expanded clones.

>TRBV9|few|TRBJ1-4|TRBD1
CASSARGQGGEKLFF
TGTGCCAGCAGCGCAAGGGGACAGGGAGGCGAAAAACTGTTTTTT
>TRBV5-5|-|TRBJ2-2|-
CASSFTGLRYTGELFF
TGTGCCAGCAGCTTTACAGGGCTCAGATACACCGGGGAGCTGTTTTTT
>TRBV9|-|TRBJ1-2|TRBD1
CASSVGQGNYGYTF
TGTGCCAGCAGCGTAGGACAGGGAAACTATGGCTACACCTTC
>TRBV2|-|TRBJ1-2|-
CASRGFATLFNYGYTF
TGTGCCAGCAGAGGGTTTGCGACATTGTTTAACTATGGCTACACCTTC
>TRBV6-6|once|TRBJ1-2|-
CASSYSGEVGYTF
TGTGCCAGCAGTTACTCAGGGGAGGTTGGCTACACCTTC
>TRBV4-1|-|TRBJ1-1|-
CASSQGLLRRLPLNTEAFF
TGCGCCAGCAGCCAAGGCCTCCTCAGACGACTCCCTTTGAACACTGAAGCTTTCTTT
>TRBV5-1|-|TRBJ1-6|TRBD1
CASSFGQAYSPLHF
TGCGCCAGCAGCTTTGGACAGGCATATTCACCCCTCCACTTT
>TRBV9|-|TRBJ1-2|-
CASSPQTVPSGYTF
TGTGCCAGCAGCCCCCAGACAGTGCCGTCTGGCTACACCTTC
>TRBV5-1|-|TRBJ2-2|-
CASESYQGVGELFF
TGCGCCAGCGAAAGTTATCAGGGAGTCGGGGAGCTGTTTTTT
>TRBV18|-|TRBJ2-7|TRBD1
CASSPPNVDRGYEQYF
TGTGCCAGCTCACCACCGAATGTGGACAGGGGATACGAGCAGTACTTC
>TRBV2|-|TRBJ1-5|-
CASKSGLSNQPQHF
TGTGCCAGCAAGTCGGGACTTAGCAATCAGCCCCAGCATTTT
>TRBV7-9|-|TRBJ1-3|TRBD1
CASSSRRQTGSTGNTIYF
TGTGCCAGCAGCTCGAGGAGGCAGACAGGGTCTACGGGAAACACCATATATTTT
>TRBV18|-|TRBJ2-5|-
CASSSNSEETQYF
TGTGCCAGTTCCAGTAATTCGGAGGAGACCCAGTACTTC
>TRBV7-6|-|TRBJ1-5|-
CASSLALNQPQHF
TGTGCCAGCAGCTTAGCTTTGAATCAGCCCCAGCATTTT
>TRBV5-1|-|TRBJ1-1|-
CASSLGEFGEAFF
TGCGCCAGCAGCTTGGGGGAATTTGGTGAAGCTTTCTTT
>TRBV6-6|-|TRBJ1-5|-
CASSRNRNQPQHF
TGTGCCAGCAGCCGAAATCGGAATCAGCCCCAGCATTTT
>TRBV9|-|TRBJ2-3|-
CASSVSPGTTDTQYF
TGTGCCAGCAGCGTATCTCCGGGGACCACAGATACGCAGTATTTT
>TRBV19|-|TRBJ2-3|-
CASSIRGGATDTQYF
TGTGCCAGTAGTATAAGAGGGGGGGCCACAGATACGCAGTATTTT
>TRBV29-1|-|TRBJ2-7|-
CSVAQVDEQYF
TGCAGCGTTGCACAGGTCGACGAGCAGTACTTC
>TRBV2|-|TRBJ2-5|-
CASRPQETQYF
TGTGCCAGCAGACCTCAAGAGACCCAGTACTTC